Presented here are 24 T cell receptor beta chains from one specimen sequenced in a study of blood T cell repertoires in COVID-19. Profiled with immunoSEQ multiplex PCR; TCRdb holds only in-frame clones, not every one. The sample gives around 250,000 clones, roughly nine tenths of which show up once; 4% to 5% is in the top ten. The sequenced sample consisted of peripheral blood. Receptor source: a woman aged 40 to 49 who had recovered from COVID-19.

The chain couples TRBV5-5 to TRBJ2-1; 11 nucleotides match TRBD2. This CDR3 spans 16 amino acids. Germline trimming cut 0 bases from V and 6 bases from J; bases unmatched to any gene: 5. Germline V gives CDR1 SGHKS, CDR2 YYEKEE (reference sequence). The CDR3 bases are TGTGCCAGCAGCTTGGCTCCGGGACTAGCGGCCAATGAGCAGTTCTTC. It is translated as CASSLAPGLAANEQFF.

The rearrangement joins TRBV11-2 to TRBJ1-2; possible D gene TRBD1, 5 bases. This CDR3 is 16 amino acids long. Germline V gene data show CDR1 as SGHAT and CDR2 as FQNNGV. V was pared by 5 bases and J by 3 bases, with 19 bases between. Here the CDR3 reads CASSRTTDGWYYGYTF. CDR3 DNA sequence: TGTGCCAGCAGCCGTACGACAGACGGTTGGTACTATGGCTACACCTTC.

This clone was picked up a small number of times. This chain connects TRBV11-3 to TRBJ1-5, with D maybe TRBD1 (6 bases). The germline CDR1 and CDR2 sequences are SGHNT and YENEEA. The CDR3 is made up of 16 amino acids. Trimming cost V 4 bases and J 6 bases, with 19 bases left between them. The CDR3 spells CASSSHPGQVGQPQHF. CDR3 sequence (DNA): TGTGCCAGCAGCTCTCATCCGGGACAAGTGGGTCAGCCCCAGCATTTT.

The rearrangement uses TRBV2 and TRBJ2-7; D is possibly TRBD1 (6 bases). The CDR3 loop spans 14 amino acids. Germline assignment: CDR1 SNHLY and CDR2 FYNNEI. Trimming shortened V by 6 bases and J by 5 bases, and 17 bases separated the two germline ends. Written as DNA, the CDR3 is TGTGCCAGCAGGTGGGGCAGGGGTACTGACGAGCAGTACTTC. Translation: CASRWGRGTDEQYF.

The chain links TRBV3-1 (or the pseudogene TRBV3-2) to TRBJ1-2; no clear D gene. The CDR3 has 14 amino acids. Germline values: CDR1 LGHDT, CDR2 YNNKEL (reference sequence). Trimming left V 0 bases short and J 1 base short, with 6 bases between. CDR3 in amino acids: CASSQDPINYGYTF. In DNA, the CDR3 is TGTGCCAGCAGCCAAGATCCCATTAACTATGGCTACACCTTC.

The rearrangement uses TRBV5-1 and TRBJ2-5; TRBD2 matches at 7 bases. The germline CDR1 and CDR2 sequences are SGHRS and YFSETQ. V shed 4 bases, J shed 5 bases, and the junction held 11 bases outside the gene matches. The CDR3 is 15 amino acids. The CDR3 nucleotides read TGCGCCAGCAGCCCAACCCCGGGACTAAAGGAGACCCAGTACTTC. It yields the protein CASSPTPGLKETQYF.

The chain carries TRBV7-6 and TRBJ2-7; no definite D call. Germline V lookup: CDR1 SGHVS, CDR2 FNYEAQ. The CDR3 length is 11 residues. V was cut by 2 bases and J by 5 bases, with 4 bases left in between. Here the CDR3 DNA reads TGTGCCAGCAGCTTAAGCAACGAGCAGTACTTC. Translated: CASSLSNEQYF. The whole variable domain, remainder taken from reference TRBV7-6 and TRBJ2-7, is GAGVSQSPRYKVTKRGQDVALRCDPISGHVSLYWYRQALGQGPEFLTYFNYEAQQDKSGLPNDRFSAERPEGSISTLTIQRTEQRDSAMYRCASSLSNEQYFGPGTRLTVT.

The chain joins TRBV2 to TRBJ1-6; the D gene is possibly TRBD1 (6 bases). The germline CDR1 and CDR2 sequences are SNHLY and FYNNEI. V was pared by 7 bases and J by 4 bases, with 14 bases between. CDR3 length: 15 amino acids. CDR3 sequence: CASNGAGEYNSPLHF. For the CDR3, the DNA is TGTGCCAGCAATGGGGCAGGGGAATATAATTCACCCCTCCACTTT. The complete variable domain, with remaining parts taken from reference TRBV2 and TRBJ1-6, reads EPEVTQTPSHQVTQMGQEVILRCVPISNHLYFYWYRQILGQKVEFLVSFYNNEISEKSEIFDDQFSVERPDGSNFTLKIRSTKLEDSAMYFCASNGAGEYNSPLHFGNGTRLTVT.

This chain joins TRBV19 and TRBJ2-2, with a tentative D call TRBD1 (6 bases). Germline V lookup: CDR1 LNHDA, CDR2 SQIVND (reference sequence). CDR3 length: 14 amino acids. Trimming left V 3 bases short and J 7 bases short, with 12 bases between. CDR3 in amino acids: CASSILGGHGELFF. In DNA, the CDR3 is TGTGCCAGTAGTATTCTAGGGGGTCACGGGGAGCTGTTTTTT. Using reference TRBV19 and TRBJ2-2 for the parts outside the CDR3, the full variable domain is DGGITQSPKYLFRKEGQNVTLSCEQNLNHDAMYWYRQDPGQGLRLIYYSQIVNDFQKGDIAEGYSVSREKKESFPLTVTSAQKNPTAFYLCASSILGGHGELFFGEGSRLTVL.

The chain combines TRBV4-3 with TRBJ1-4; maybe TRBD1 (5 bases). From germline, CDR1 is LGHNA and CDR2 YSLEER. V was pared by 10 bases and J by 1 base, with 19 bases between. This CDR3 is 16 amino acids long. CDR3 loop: CATSRGEMGTNEKLFF. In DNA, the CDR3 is TGCGCCACCTCACGGGGGGAAATGGGAACTAATGAAAAACTGTTTTTT.

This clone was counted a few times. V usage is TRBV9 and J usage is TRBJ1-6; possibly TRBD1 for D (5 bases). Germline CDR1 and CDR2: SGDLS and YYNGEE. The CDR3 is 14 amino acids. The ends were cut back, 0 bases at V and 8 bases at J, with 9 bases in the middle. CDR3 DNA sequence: TGTGCCAGCAGCGTAGTAGGGGATGATTCACCCCTCCACTTT. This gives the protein CASSVVGDDSPLHF.

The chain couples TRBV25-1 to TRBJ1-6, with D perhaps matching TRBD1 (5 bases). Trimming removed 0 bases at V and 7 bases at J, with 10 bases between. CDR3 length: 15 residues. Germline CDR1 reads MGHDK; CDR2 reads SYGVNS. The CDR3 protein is CASSEYRGRNSPLHF. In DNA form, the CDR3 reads TGTGCCAGCAGTGAATATCGGGGGAGAAATTCACCCCTCCACTTT.

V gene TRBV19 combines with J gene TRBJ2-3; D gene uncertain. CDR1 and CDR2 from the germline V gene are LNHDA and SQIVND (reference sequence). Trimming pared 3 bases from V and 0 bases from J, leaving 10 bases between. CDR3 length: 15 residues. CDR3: CASSIRGSSTDTQYF. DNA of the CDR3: TGTGCCAGTAGTATCAGAGGATCTAGCACAGATACGCAGTATTTT. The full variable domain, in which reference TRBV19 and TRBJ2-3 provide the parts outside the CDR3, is DGGITQSPKYLFRKEGQNVTLSCEQNLNHDAMYWYRQDPGQGLRLIYYSQIVNDFQKGDIAEGYSVSREKKESFPLTVTSAQKNPTAFYLCASSIRGSSTDTQYFGPGTRLTVL.

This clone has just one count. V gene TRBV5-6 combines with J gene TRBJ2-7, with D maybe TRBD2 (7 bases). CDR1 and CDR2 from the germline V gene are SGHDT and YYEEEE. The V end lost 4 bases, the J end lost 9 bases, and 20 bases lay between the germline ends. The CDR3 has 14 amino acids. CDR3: CASSRGFGGAPQYV. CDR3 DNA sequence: TGTGCCAGCAGCCGGGGGTTTGGGGGGGCCCCGCAGTACGTC.

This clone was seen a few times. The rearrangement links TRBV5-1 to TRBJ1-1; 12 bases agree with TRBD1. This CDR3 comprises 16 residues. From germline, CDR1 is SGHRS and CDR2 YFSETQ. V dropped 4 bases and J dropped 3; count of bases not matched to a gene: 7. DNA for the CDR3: TGCGCCAGCAGCGGGGACAGGGGGCGGGTAGACACTGAAGCTTTCTTT. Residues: CASSGDRGRVDTEAFF.

CDR3 in amino acids: CASREGLANYGYTF. CDR3 sequence (DNA): TGTGCCAGCAGAGAGGGATTAGCTAACTATGGCTACACCTTC. J is TRBJ1-2 and V is TRBV28; no reliable D call. This CDR3 is 14 amino acids long. The V end was cut by 6 bases, the J end by 0 bases, with 11 bases between. Germline values: CDR1 MDHEN, CDR2 SYDVKM.

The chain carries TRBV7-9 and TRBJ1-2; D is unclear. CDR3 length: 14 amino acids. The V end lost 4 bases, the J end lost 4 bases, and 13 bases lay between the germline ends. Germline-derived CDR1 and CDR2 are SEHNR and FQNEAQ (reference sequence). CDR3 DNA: TGTGCCAGCAGCTCAAGCACAGTTATCTATGGCTACACCTTC. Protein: CASSSSTVIYGYTF.

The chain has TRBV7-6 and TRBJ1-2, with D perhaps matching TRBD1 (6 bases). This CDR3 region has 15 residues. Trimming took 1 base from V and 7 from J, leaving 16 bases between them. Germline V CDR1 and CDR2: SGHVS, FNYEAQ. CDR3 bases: TGTGCCAGCAGCTTAGTGGCAGGGGACGCGGGTGGCTACACCTTC. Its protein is CASSLVAGDAGGYTF.

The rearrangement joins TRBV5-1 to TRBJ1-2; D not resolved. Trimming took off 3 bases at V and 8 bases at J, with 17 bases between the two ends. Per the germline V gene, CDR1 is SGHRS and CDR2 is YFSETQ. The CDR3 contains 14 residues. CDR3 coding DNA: TGCGCCAGCAGCTACCCACGGGAGGCCCAAGGCTACACCTTC. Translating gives CASSYPREAQGYTF.

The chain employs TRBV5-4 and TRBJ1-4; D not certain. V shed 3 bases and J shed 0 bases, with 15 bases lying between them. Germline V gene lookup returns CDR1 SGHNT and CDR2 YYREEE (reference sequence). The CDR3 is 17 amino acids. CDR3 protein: CASSSKVSTSTNEKLFF. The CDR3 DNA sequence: TGTGCCAGCAGCTCCAAGGTTTCGACTTCAACTAATGAAAAACTGTTTTTT.

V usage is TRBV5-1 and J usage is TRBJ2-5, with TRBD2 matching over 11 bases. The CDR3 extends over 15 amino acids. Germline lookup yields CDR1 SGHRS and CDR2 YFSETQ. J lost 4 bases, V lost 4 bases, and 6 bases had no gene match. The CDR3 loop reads CASSGSGGDGETQYF. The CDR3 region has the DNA TGCGCCAGCAGCGGTAGCGGGGGGGACGGAGAGACCCAGTACTTC.

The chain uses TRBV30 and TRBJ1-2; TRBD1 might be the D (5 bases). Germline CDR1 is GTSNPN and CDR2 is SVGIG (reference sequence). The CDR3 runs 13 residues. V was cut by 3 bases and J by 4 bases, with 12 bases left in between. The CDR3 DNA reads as TGTGCCTGGAGCCCCGGGGGGTCCTATGGCTACACCTTC. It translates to CAWSPGGSYGYTF.

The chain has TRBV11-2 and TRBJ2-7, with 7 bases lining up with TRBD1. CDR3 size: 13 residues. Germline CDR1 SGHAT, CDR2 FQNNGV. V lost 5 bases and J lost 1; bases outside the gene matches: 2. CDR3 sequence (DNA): TGTGCCAGCAGCATGGACAGGTCCTACGAGCAGTACTTC. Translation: CASSMDRSYEQYF.

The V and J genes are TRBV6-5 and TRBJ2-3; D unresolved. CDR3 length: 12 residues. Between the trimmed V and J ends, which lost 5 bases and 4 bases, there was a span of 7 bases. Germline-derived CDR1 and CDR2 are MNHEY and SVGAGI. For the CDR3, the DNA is TGTGCCAGCAGTCAACAGCCAGATACGCAGTATTTT. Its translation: CASSQQPDTQYF.